One sample yielded the 22 T cell receptor beta chains listed below, sequenced in a study of Graves' ophthalmopathy and Graves' hyperthyroidism. The sequenced template was RNA, covering the TCR beta CDR3 region. HTBI primers were used in a first-round RT-PCR, which preceded a second-round multiplex PCR. TCRdb re-analysed the multiplex PCR reads in MiXCR, keeping a single row per CDR3 protein. The top ten clones hold more than 2.5% of a sample with approximately 700,000 distinct CDR3 sequences, over 40% of them seen once. Input material: peripheral blood. The receptors were sampled from an adult man with Graves' ophthalmopathy.

This clonotype was detected ten times or more. The chain carries TRBV20-1 and TRBJ2-5, with 8 bases fitting TRBD2. The length of the CDR3 is 14 residues. From germline, CDR1 is DFQATT and CDR2 SNEGSKA (reference sequence). V lost 3 bases to trimming and J lost 5 bases; unmatched junction nucleotides: 8. The CDR3: CSARTGGPGETQYF. CDR3 sequence (DNA): TGCAGTGCTAGGACGGGGGGGCCAGGCGAGACCCAGTACTTC.

The CDR3 nucleotides read TGTGCCAGCAGCTCCGGTGGGGGGATTTACGAGCAGTACTTC. Its protein product is CASSSGGGIYEQYF. The chain employs TRBV2 and TRBJ2-7; possible D gene TRBD2, 6 bases. Trimming took 6 bases from V and 4 from J, leaving 16 bases between them. Germline CDR1 reads SNHLY; CDR2 reads FYNNEI. This CDR3 spans 14 amino acids. The full variable domain, with the rest looked up from reference TRBV2 and TRBJ2-7, is EPEVTQTPSHQVTQMGQEVILRCVPISNHLYFYWYRQILGQKVEFLVSFYNNEISEKSEIFDDQFSVERPDGSNFTLKIRSTKLEDSAMYFCASSSGGGIYEQYFGPGTRLTVT.

The gene calls are TRBV29-1 and TRBJ2-2, with no clear D. The CDR3 spans 10 residues. CDR1 SQVTM and CDR2 ANQGSEA come from the germline V gene. V lost 7 bases, J lost 9 bases, and 9 bases lay in between. CDR3 residues: CSAYYRELFF. In nucleotides, the CDR3 is TGCAGCGCATATTACAGGGAGCTGTTTTTT.

This chain joins TRBV7-2 and TRBJ1-1; 7 bases align to TRBD1. Germline V gives CDR1 SGHTA, CDR2 FQGNSA. The CDR3 extends over 14 amino acids. Trimming cost V 5 bases and J 1 base; bases outside gene matches: 4. The CDR3: CASSRDSPNTEAFF. CDR3 coding DNA: TGTGCCAGCAGCCGGGACAGCCCGAACACTGAAGCTTTCTTT. The entire variable domain, with the rest obtained from reference TRBV7-2 and TRBJ1-1, is as follows: GAGVSQSPSNKVTEKGKDVELRCDPISGHTALYWYRQSLGQGLEFLIYFQGNSAPDKSGLPSDRFSAERTGGSVSTLTIQRTQQEDSAVYLCASSRDSPNTEAFFGQGTRLTVV.

The sample holds many counts of this clonotype. This rearrangement joins TRBV7-2 to TRBJ2-2; TRBD2 matches at 9 bases. Germline V gene lookup returns CDR1 SGHTA and CDR2 FQGNSA. Unmatched junction bases numbered 6, after V lost 8 bases and J lost 5 bases. This CDR3 region has 14 residues. CDR3 nucleotides: TGTGCCAGCGTAGCGGGGGCCCCGACCGGGGAGCTGTTTTTT. Its protein is CASVAGAPTGELFF.

This clonotype showed up just a few times. This chain links TRBV27 with TRBJ2-7; a weak D match, TRBD2 (5 bases). There are 11 residues in the CDR3. Germline CDR1 and CDR2: MNHEY and SMNVEV (reference sequence). Trimming pared 4 bases from V and 11 bases from J, leaving 12 bases between. CDR3 loop: CASSYGGKEYF. The CDR3 nucleotides are TGTGCCAGCAGTTATGGAGGAAAGGAGTACTTC.

The chain couples TRBV2 to TRBJ1-4; D unresolved. The CDR3 is 13 amino acids. CDR1 and CDR2 from the germline V gene are SNHLY and FYNNEI. V lost 0 bases and J lost 7, with 6 bases in between. In nucleotides, the CDR3 is TGTGCCAGCAGTGAAGCGTGGCCTGAAAAACTGTTTTTT. Its translation: CASSEAWPEKLFF.

The table lists this clonotype with a few counts. The chain combines TRBV7-2 with TRBJ2-2; D is perhaps TRBD1 (8 bases). This CDR3 spans 19 amino acids. CDR1 and CDR2 (germline): SGHTA, FQGNSA. The V and J ends lost 4 bases and 0 bases respectively, with 21 bases between them. CDR3 bases: TGTGCCAGCAGCTCGTTTGGACAGGGAGGGCACTCGAACACCGGGGAGCTGTTTTTT. It is translated as CASSSFGQGGHSNTGELFF.

To note about this clonotype: A much larger clonotype is one base distant, so this may be a read error. The rearrangement joins TRBV20-1 to TRBJ1-1, with a tentative D call TRBD1 (6 bases). CDR3 length equals 14 residues. Germline assignment: CDR1 DFQATT and CDR2 SNEGSKA (reference sequence). The CDR3, as DNA: TGCAGTGCTGGAGACCTCAGGGGGAACACTGAAGCTTTCTTT. This sequence encodes CSAGDLRGNTEAFF.

This clonotype was found many times. The chain recombines TRBV2 with TRBJ1-3, with D possibly being TRBD1 (6 bases). Germline V gene lookup returns CDR1 SNHLY and CDR2 FYNNEI. This CDR3 has 14 amino acids. The V end was cut by 4 bases, the J end by 4 bases, with 11 bases between. The CDR3 DNA is TGTGCCAGCAGTGGGGGGCCGCTCGGAAACACCATATATTTT. This codes for CASSGGPLGNTIYF.

The rearrangement uses TRBV7-9 and TRBJ2-7; 9 bases match TRBD1. This CDR3 comprises 15 residues. Trimming removed 6 bases from V and 6 bases from J; junction bases left unmatched: 12. CDR1 and CDR2 from the germline V gene are SEHNR and FQNEAQ (reference sequence). Here the CDR3 reads CASSSGGTGPAEQYF. The CDR3 nucleotides read TGTGCCAGCAGTTCAGGAGGGACAGGGCCGGCCGAGCAGTACTTC.

This clonotype was seen just once. This clone may be a read error of a much larger clone one base away. No conserved phenylalanine or tryptophan is present at the end of the CDR3, so a read error is the likely explanation. The rearrangement links TRBV5-5 to TRBJ2-5, with D tentatively TRBD1 (5 bases). CDR3 length: 14 amino acids. CDR1 and CDR2 from the germline V gene are SGHKS and YYEKEE (reference sequence). V was cut by 3 bases and J by 2 bases, with 11 bases left in between. Written as DNA, the CDR3 is TGTGCCAGCAGCTCTCAGGGAACTCAAGAGACCCAGTACGTC. It specifies CASSSQGTQETQYV.

The chain recombines TRBV11-2 with TRBJ1-2; 9 bases align to TRBD1. Germline V lookup: CDR1 SGHAT, CDR2 FQNNGV. The CDR3 has 15 amino acids. V lost 4 bases, J lost 4 bases, and 7 bases stayed unmatched. Written as DNA, the CDR3 is TGTGCCAGCAGCTCCCCAGACAGGGGGGGCTATGGCTACACCTTC. This sequence encodes CASSSPDRGGYGYTF.

Note on this clonotype: With a much larger clone just one base away, this may be a read error. CDR3 bases: TGCGCCAGCAGTCGCCCCCTTTTGGCACCCTTGCAAGAGATCCAGTATTTC. The encoded protein is CASSRPLLAPLQEIQYF. V and J are TRBV10-2 and TRBJ2-5; D gene ambiguous. This CDR3 is built from 17 residues. CDR1 and CDR2 from the germline V gene are WSHSY and SAAADI.

This clonotype appeared a few times. Its ends do not fully match the called genes, so a read error is possible. The chain recombines TRBV10-3 with TRBJ1-4; weak D call: TRBD1 (5 bases). In germline, CDR1 is ENHRY, CDR2 SYGVKD. CDR3 length: 15 amino acids. CDR3 nucleotides: TGTGCCAGCAGTTTACGGCAGGGACTAAATGAAAAACTGTTTTTT. Its translation: CASSLRQGLNEKLFF.

In its sample, this clonotype was seen a few times. The chain recombines TRBV5-1 with TRBJ2-7, with D hard to call. The CDR3 loop spans 14 amino acids. Germline lookup yields CDR1 SGHRS and CDR2 YFSETQ. The V gene lost 1 base and the J gene lost 2 bases, with 10 bases spanning the gap. The DNA of the CDR3 is TGCGCCAGCAGCTTGTCCCAGGTAACCTACGAGCAGTACTTC. This gives the protein CASSLSQVTYEQYF.

J is TRBJ1-3 and V is TRBV7-2; maybe TRBD1 (5 bases). The CDR3 runs to 19 residues. Trimming cost V 5 bases and J 0 bases, with 23 bases left between them. Germline assignment: CDR1 SGHTA and CDR2 FQGNSA. CDR3 sequence: CASSRRPWGREISGNTIYF. In DNA, the CDR3 is TGTGCCAGCAGCCGACGACCGTGGGGCCGAGAAATCTCTGGAAACACCATATATTTT.

The chain has TRBV12-3 or TRBV12-4 and TRBJ2-5; 7 bases align to TRBD1. With V trimmed by 7 bases and J by 4 bases, 12 bases remained unmatched. The CDR3 totals 15 residues. CDR3 coding DNA: TGTGCCAGCACCTGGACAGGAATCGAGCTAGAGACCCAGTACTTC. Translation: CASTWTGIELETQYF.

This chain links TRBV7-6 with TRBJ2-5; D is possibly TRBD1 (8 bases). The V and J ends lost 1 base and 6 bases respectively, with 24 bases between them. The CDR3 spans 18 residues. Germline V CDR1 and CDR2: SGHVS, FNYEAQ. The CDR3 is CASSLVTSLNRGSKTQYF. The CDR3 bases are TGTGCCAGCAGCTTAGTGACTAGCCTGAACAGGGGGTCGAAGACCCAGTACTTC.

There are many counts of this clonotype. The chain carries TRBV20-1 and TRBJ2-7; TRBD2 might be the D (5 bases). V shed 1 base and J shed 5 bases, with 12 bases lying between them. CDR1 is DFQATT and CDR2 is SNEGSKA in the germline V gene (reference sequence). This CDR3 is 13 amino acids long. The CDR3 region is CSARVVGEHEQYF. For the CDR3, the DNA is TGCAGTGCTAGAGTGGTGGGAGAACACGAGCAGTACTTC.

This clonotype was seen ten or more times. The chain employs TRBV4-3 and TRBJ2-5, with D unclear. The V end was cut by 2 bases, the J end by 7 bases, with 11 bases between. The V gene's germline CDR1 is LGHNA and CDR2 YSLEER. The CDR3 runs to 13 residues. Written as DNA, the CDR3 is TGCGCCAGCAGCCAATCGGAAGTCGGGACCCAGTACTTC. Residues: CASSQSEVGTQYF.

This clonotype was recorded once. CDR3 nucleotides: TGTGCCAGCAGCGTTGAGACGGGACAGGGCTATGGCTACACCTTC. Translated: CASSVETGQGYGYTF. The rearrangement joins TRBV9 to TRBJ1-2, with TRBD1 matching over 9 bases. V was pared by 2 bases and J by 4 bases, with 6 bases of the junction left unmatched. From germline, CDR1 is SGDLS and CDR2 YYNGEE. The CDR3 has 15 amino acids.